The 20 T cell receptor beta chains below come from one sample, sequenced in a study of radiation and T cells in renal cell carcinoma. Sample time point: blood 4 weeks post-SBRT, at nephrectomy. Regarding treatment: 15 Gy SBRT to primary tumor, nephrectomy 4 weeks later. The repertoire was sequenced with immunoSEQ multiplex PCR; TCRdb's copy has only in-frame clones and lacks some. The table includes about 100,000 clones, roughly 82% detected once. This specimen consisted of blood, obtained from a patient whose treatment included radiotherapy and nephrectomy. Source of these receptors: a man aged 55 to 70 with renal cell carcinoma.

About this clone itself: The identical CDR3 is also encoded by other nucleotide sequences in the sample. The chain uses TRBV2 and TRBJ2-7; 11 nucleotides agree with TRBD2. This CDR3 comprises 14 residues. J was trimmed by 1 base and V by 4 bases; bases with no gene match: 0. CDR1 is SNHLY and CDR2 is FYNNEI in the germline V gene. DNA for the CDR3: TGTGCCAGCAGTGGGACTAGCGGGTCCTACGAGCAGTACTTC. Its protein is CASSGTSGSYEQYF.

A note on this clone: An end of the junction does not agree with germline; a read error may underlie this. V and J are TRBV7-9 and TRBJ2-7; 7 bases are a match to TRBD2. The germline V gene encodes CDR1 SEHNR and CDR2 FQNEAQ (reference sequence). This CDR3 region has 16 residues. This CDR3 is CASSLGSGGRALEKHF. DNA of the CDR3: TGTGCCAGCAGCCTAGGGTCTGGAGGGAGGGCATTGGAAAAGCACTTC. Using reference TRBV7-9 and TRBJ2-7 for the parts outside the CDR3, the full variable domain is DTGVSQNPRHKITKRGQNVTFRCDPISEHNRLYWYRQTLGQGPEFLTYFQNEAQLEKSRLLSDRFSAERPKGSFSTLEIQRTEQGDSAMYLCASSLGSGGRALEKHFGPGTRLTVT.

This clone has a single count. V usage is TRBV30 and J usage is TRBJ1-5; TRBD1 agrees at 7 bases. The junction had 5 bases not matched to a gene; V was cut back by 6 bases and J by 0 bases. Per germline, CDR1 GTSNPN and CDR2 SVGIG (reference sequence). This CDR3 has 14 residues. The CDR3 DNA follows: TGTGCCTGCCGACAGGGCGGTAGCAATCAGCCCCAGCATTTT. Protein sequence: CACRQGGSNQPQHF.

This clone was counted once. V is TRBV27 and J is TRBJ2-1; D is unclear. The CDR3 loop spans 13 amino acids. Trimming shortened V by 3 bases and J by 4 bases, and 7 bases separated the two germline ends. Germline CDR1 reads MNHEY; CDR2 reads SMNVEV (reference sequence). CDR3 DNA: TGTGCCAGCAGTTTGAACCAATACAATGAGCAGTTCTTC. Its protein product is CASSLNQYNEQFF.

The chain has TRBV2 and TRBJ2-7; TRBD2 is a possible D gene (6 bases). Germline V gene sequence: CDR1 SNHLY, CDR2 FYNNEI. V lost 2 bases and J lost 3, with 14 bases in between. This CDR3 region has 15 residues. DNA of the CDR3: TGTGCCAGCAGTGAACCGGGAGAACGCCTCTACGAGCAGTACTTC. This translates into CASSEPGERLYEQYF.

The V gene is TRBV19, the J gene TRBJ2-2, with D perhaps matching TRBD1 (5 bases). With 5 bases removed from V and 5 bases from J, the gap between germline ends came to 12 bases. CDR1 LNHDA and CDR2 SQIVND come from the germline V gene (reference sequence). There are 14 residues in the CDR3. CDR3 amino acids: CASSGQGNTGELFF. The DNA of the CDR3 is TGTGCCAGTAGTGGGCAGGGAAATACCGGGGAGCTGTTTTTT.

The chain links TRBV19 to TRBJ1-4; no reliable D call. Per the germline V gene, CDR1 is LNHDA and CDR2 is SQIVND (reference sequence). The CDR3 extends over 15 amino acids. The ends were cut back, 1 base at V and 0 bases at J, with 6 bases in the middle. The CDR3 here is CASSIGPTTNEKLFF. The CDR3 DNA reads as TGTGCCAGTAGTATAGGACCTACAACTAATGAAAAACTGTTTTTT.

V and J are TRBV13 and TRBJ2-6, with D tentatively TRBD1 or TRBD2 (6 bases each). Trimming removed 4 bases from V and 4 bases from J, with 14 bases in between. The CDR3 contains 16 residues. Germline lookup yields CDR1 PRHDT and CDR2 FYEKMQ (reference sequence). The chain's CDR3 is CASSSRGEAGANVLTF. Here the CDR3 DNA reads TGTGCCAGCAGCTCGAGGGGGGAAGCCGGGGCCAACGTCCTGACTTTC.

The J gene is TRBJ2-7, the V gene TRBV7-6; 11 bases line up with TRBD1. Germline values: CDR1 SGHVS, CDR2 FNYEAQ. This CDR3 region has 13 residues. V trimming: 8 bases; J trimming: 2 bases; junction bases outside the gene matches: 2. The DNA of the CDR3 is TGTGCCAGCGGGACAGGGGGTACCTACGAGCAGTACTTC. This gives the protein CASGTGGTYEQYF.

The rearrangement uses TRBV29-1 and TRBJ2-1; possibly TRBD1 or TRBD2 for D (5 bases each). The CDR3 covers 15 residues. The V end lost 6 bases, the J end lost 0 bases, and 15 bases lay between the germline ends. The germline CDR1 and CDR2 sequences are SQVTM and ANQGSEA. This chain's CDR3 is CSVIQDSLSYNEQFF. CDR3 in DNA: TGCAGCGTAATACAGGACTCCCTCTCCTACAATGAGCAGTTCTTC.

The V gene is TRBV10-3, the J gene TRBJ1-1; 7 bases align to TRBD1. This CDR3 has 18 amino acids. In germline, CDR1 is ENHRY, CDR2 SYGVKD. The V gene end was trimmed by 3 bases and the J gene end by 5 bases; junction bases not matched to a gene: 18. CDR3 loop: CAISERMTGGTDNTEAFF. CDR3 in DNA: TGTGCCATCAGTGAAAGGATGACAGGAGGGACAGACAATACTGAAGCTTTCTTT.

The V call is TRBV18, the J call TRBJ2-4, with D hard to call. V lost 5 bases to trimming and J lost 0 bases, with 5 bases between them. CDR3 length equals 13 residues. Germline lookup yields CDR1 KGHSH and CDR2 LQKENI. The CDR3 sequence: CASSETAKNIQYF. CDR3 DNA sequence: TGTGCCAGCTCAGAGACAGCCAAAAACATTCAGTACTTC. Complete variable domain (other parts from reference TRBV18 and TRBJ2-4): NAGVMQNPRHLVRRRGQEARLRCSPMKGHSHVYWYRQLPEEGLKFMVYLQKENIIDESGMPKERFSAEFPKEGPSILRIQQVVRGDSAAYFCASSETAKNIQYFGAGTRLSVL.

The J gene is TRBJ2-7, the V gene TRBV5-1; D tentatively reads TRBD1 or TRBD2 (5 bases each). Trimming took off 2 bases at V and 1 base at J, with 13 bases between the two ends. Germline-derived CDR1 and CDR2 are SGHRS and YFSETQ. The CDR3 is made up of 15 amino acids. The CDR3 loop is CASSFAGTESYEQYF. As DNA, the CDR3 is TGCGCCAGCAGCTTTGCCGGGACCGAATCCTACGAGCAGTACTTC. Variable domain in full (rest from reference TRBV5-1 and TRBJ2-7): KAGVTQTPRYLIKTRGQQVTLSCSPISGHRSVSWYQQTPGQGLQFLFEYFSETQRNKGNFPGRFSGRQFSNSRSEMNVSTLELGDSALYLCASSFAGTESYEQYFGPGTRLTVT.

The chain carries TRBV7-9 and TRBJ1-4; D is unclear. The CDR3 totals 16 residues. Germline loops: CDR1 SEHNR, CDR2 FQNEAQ (reference sequence). The V end was cut by 5 bases, the J end by 0 bases, with 13 bases between. Here the CDR3 reads CASSTRSIPTNEKLFF. The DNA of the CDR3 is TGTGCCAGCAGCACGCGGTCTATCCCAACTAATGAAAAACTGTTTTTT.

The J gene is TRBJ2-2, the V gene TRBV25-1; D may be TRBD1 (6 bases). This CDR3 has 14 residues. Germline-derived CDR1 and CDR2 are MGHDK and SYGVNS. The ends were cut back, 4 bases at V and 3 bases at J, with 9 bases in the middle. CDR3 residues: CASSGGQYTGELFF. The CDR3 DNA is TGTGCCAGCAGTGGCGGACAGTACACCGGGGAGCTGTTTTTT.

The chain recombines TRBV20-1 with TRBJ1-2, with 9 nucleotides matching TRBD1. CDR3 length: 11 residues. Germline V CDR1 and CDR2: DFQATT, SNEGSKA (reference sequence). CDR3: CNTGGAEGYTF. CDR3 nucleotides: TGCAATACAGGGGGCGCGGAAGGCTACACCTTC.

The chain couples TRBV7-8 to TRBJ2-3; no firm D call. CDR1 and CDR2 from the germline V gene are SGHVS and FQNEAQ. V was shortened by 1 base and J by 0 bases, with 5 bases between the two germline ends. The CDR3 length is 14 residues. The CDR3 here is CASSLVISTDTQYF. Written as DNA, the CDR3 is TGTGCCAGCAGCTTAGTGATCAGCACAGATACGCAGTATTTT.

The chain uses TRBV6-5 and TRBJ2-3; D is unclear. Per germline, CDR1 MNHEY and CDR2 SVGAGI. CDR3 length: 12 amino acids. The germline V and J ends were trimmed by 8 bases and 5 bases, with 11 bases remaining between them. The CDR3 sequence is CASPRRRDTQYF. CDR3 nucleotide sequence: TGTGCCAGCCCTCGAAGGCGAGATACGCAGTATTTT.

The chain has TRBV2 and TRBJ1-3; no clear D. Per the germline V gene, CDR1 is SNHLY and CDR2 is FYNNEI. With 8 bases removed from V and 4 bases from J, the gap between germline ends came to 18 bases. The length of the CDR3 is 15 residues. CDR3 nucleotide sequence: TGTGCCAGCGCACAGTCCCACCTTGCCGGAAACACCATATATTTT. Translating it yields CASAQSHLAGNTIYF.

V gene TRBV15 combines with J gene TRBJ1-4; 7 positions agree with TRBD1. CDR1 is LNHNV, CDR2 YYDKDF, per germline (reference sequence). The CDR3 sequence is 16 residues long. Unmatched junction bases numbered 7, after V lost 5 bases and J lost 1 base. CDR3 DNA sequence: TGTGCCACCAGCGGATACAGGGGTGGAACTAATGAAAAACTGTTTTTT. Encoded protein: CATSGYRGGTNEKLFF.